This T cell receptor beta chain came from a study of CD8+ T cells in alopecia areata. About the study: Oral tofacitinib (5 to 10 mg twice daily) was administered to treated patients.

As for treatment: oral pan-JAK inhibitor, 5-10 mg twice daily. Peripheral blood and lesional scalp punch biopsies came from alopecia areata patients. Following RNA extraction, reverse transcription yielded cDNA that acted as the sequencing template. Sequenced by immunoSEQ multiplex PCR; TCRdb stores in-frame clones only, minus some. This table holds 150,000 to 200,000 clones, approximately 57% found once. Between the trimmed V and J ends, which lost 5 bases and 9 bases, there was a span of 11 bases. This CDR3 spans 13 amino acids. CDR1 MNHEY and CDR2 SMNVEV come from the germline V gene (reference sequence). Worth noting for this clone: The antigen remains undetermined.

Whole-study findings and limits: Links between baseline CD8+ expansion and response need larger treated cohorts. There were many expanded lesional clones persisting in scalp and blood during tofacitinib.

Sequences were derived from CD4+ T cells sorted from blood, sampled at week 24, from a patient treated with tofacitinib. The sequence was obtained from a human donor with alopecia areata. V usage is TRBV27 and J usage is TRBJ1-6; unclear D gene. CDR3 sequence: CASSDTLPSPLHF. The CDR3, as DNA: TGTGCCAGCAGTGACACCCTCCCTTCACCCCTCCACTTT.